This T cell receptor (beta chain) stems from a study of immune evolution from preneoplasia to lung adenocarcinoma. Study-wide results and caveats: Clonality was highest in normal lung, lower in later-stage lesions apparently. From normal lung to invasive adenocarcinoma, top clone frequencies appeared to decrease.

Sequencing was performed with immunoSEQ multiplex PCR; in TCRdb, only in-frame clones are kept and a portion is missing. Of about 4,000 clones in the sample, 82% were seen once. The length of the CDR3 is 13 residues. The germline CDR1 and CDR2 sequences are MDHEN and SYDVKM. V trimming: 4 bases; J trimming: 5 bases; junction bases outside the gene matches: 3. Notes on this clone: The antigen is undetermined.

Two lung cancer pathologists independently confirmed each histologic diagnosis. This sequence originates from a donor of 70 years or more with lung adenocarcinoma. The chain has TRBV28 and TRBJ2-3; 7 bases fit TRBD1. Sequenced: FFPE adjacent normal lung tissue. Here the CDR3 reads CASSWQGEDTQYF. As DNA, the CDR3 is TGTGCCAGCAGTTGGCAGGGGGAAGATACGCAGTATTTT.